This T cell receptor beta chain came from a study of human CD8 memory T cell subsets. The TCR beta sequencing libraries came from UMI-labeled 5' RACE. No DNA is given; TCRdb re-called the 5' RACE reads and lists each CDR3 protein once. The listing records about 17,000 distinct CDR3 sequences. This receptor was identified in a human donor in good health. The sequenced sample was CD8+ stem-like memory T cells (TSCM and TCM) sorted from PBMCs. Subset meaning: stem-like memory CD8 T cells (TSTEM), CCR7+ PD-1- TIGIT-.

Here the CDR3 reads CASKAGTSGYEQYF. The V call is TRBV6-2 or TRBV6-3, the J call TRBJ2-7; TCRdb designates TRBD2, a call that cannot be tested without DNA. The CDR3 contains 14 residues. Per the germline V gene, CDR1 is MNHEY and CDR2 is SVGEGT.